This is a list of T cell receptor beta chains from one sample in a study of identical twins. TCRdb redid the calling of the 5' RACE reads with MiXCR, one entry per CDR3 protein. Altogether 130,000 to 150,000 distinct CDR3 sequences are present, roughly 3.5% being singletons, with the ten largest covering 7% to 10%. Material: memory T cells sorted from blood. These receptor sequences come from a man aged 18 to 29 in good health. Each CDR3 is given with its conserved first and last residue. D genes are given only for firm matches. A clone size is listed for some rows: how often the clone was seen (once, few, many), or a class if it is expanded.

>TRBD2|16|TRBV2|many|TRBJ2-3
CASSVGTSKTTDTQYF
TGTGCCAGCAGTGTCGGGACTAGTAAAACGACAGATACGCAGTATTTT
>TRBD2|15|TRBV20-1|many|TRBJ2-1
CSAGSSGRAYNEQFF
TGCAGTGCCGGATCTAGCGGGAGGGCCTACAATGAGCAGTTCTTC
>-|13|TRBV20-1|many|TRBJ2-5
CSGDQTFSGTQYF
TGCAGTGGGGACCAGACGTTTTCCGGGACCCAGTACTTC
>TRBD2|19|TRBV6-1|many|TRBJ2-2
CASSRPGSGSGRNTGELFF
TGTGCCAGCAGCCGTCCGGGTAGCGGGAGCGGGAGGAACACCGGGGAGCTGTTTTTT
>-|13|TRBV28|many|TRBJ2-1
CASSLLGGRLGFF
TGTGCCAGCAGTTTATTGGGCGGCAGGCTGGGATTCTTC
>TRBD1|17|TRBV20-1|many|TRBJ2-3
CSAILRGEGARTDTQYF
TGCAGTGCCATCCTGAGGGGAGAGGGGGCGCGCACAGATACGCAGTATTTT
>-|14|TRBV20-1|many|TRBJ1-6
CCAEGDSYNSPLHF
TGCTGTGCTGAGGGCGACTCCTATAATTCACCCCTCCACTTT
>-|12|TRBV5-1|many|TRBJ2-1
CASSLEAGEQFF
TGCGCCAGCAGCTTGGAGGCGGGAGAGCAGTTCTTC
>TRBD2|17|TRBV6-1|-|TRBJ2-5
CASSSPMGSGRTETQYF
TGTGCCAGCAGCTCCCCCATGGGTAGCGGGAGAACGGAGACCCAGTACTTC
>-|13|TRBV20-1|many|TRBJ2-1
CSAPNLSYNEQFF
TGCAGTGCTCCAAACCTCTCCTACAATGAGCAGTTCTTC
>TRBD1|15|TRBV7-2|-|TRBJ1-4
CASSFRGQGVEKLFF
TGTGCCAGCAGCTTTCGGGGACAGGGGGTTGAAAAACTGTTTTTT
>-|13|TRBV20-1|many|TRBJ2-3
CSLPSLGTDTQYF
TGCAGTCTACCCTCACTTGGGACAGATACGCAGTATTTT
>TRBD2|15|TRBV29-1|many|TRBJ2-5
CSVEFGTSGRQTQYF
TGCAGCGTTGAGTTTGGGACTAGCGGGAGACAGACCCAGTACTTC
>-|13|TRBV9|many|TRBJ1-6
CASSDSDNSPLHF
TGTGCCAGCAGCGACTCAGACAATTCACCCCTCCACTTT
>TRBD1|13|TRBV25-1|many|TRBJ1-2
CASSWTGENGYTF
TGTGCCAGCAGCTGGACAGGGGAGAATGGCTACACCTTC
>-|15|TRBV27|many|TRBJ2-7
CASSLAGSSSYEQYF
TGTGCCAGCAGTTTAGCGGGGAGCAGCTCCTACGAGCAGTACTTC
>-|15|TRBV18|many|TRBJ1-1
CASSPRRRRNTEAFF
TGTGCCAGCTCACCAAGACGGCGTCGGAACACTGAAGCTTTCTTT
>-|14|TRBV18|-|TRBJ1-1
CASSPSVGNTEAFF
TGTGCCAGCTCACCATCCGTTGGGAACACTGAAGCTTTCTTT
>TRBD1|14|TRBV18|-|TRBJ2-3
CASSPDRGSDAQYF
TGTGCCAGCTCTCCGGACAGGGGGAGTGATGCGCAGTATTTT
>-|11|TRBV29-1|many|TRBJ1-3
CSVRHGNTIYF
TGCAGCGTTAGGCATGGAAACACCATATATTTT
>-|14|TRBV5-6|many|TRBJ1-6
CASSLGGGERPLHF
TGTGCCAGCAGCCTAGGCGGGGGGGAGAGGCCCCTCCACTTT
>-|13|TRBV5-1|many|TRBJ2-1
CASRESWYNEQFF
TGCGCCAGCAGAGAGAGTTGGTACAATGAGCAGTTCTTC
>-|15|TRBV6-5|many|TRBJ2-7
CASSSSAGTPSKQYF
TGTGCCAGCAGTTCCTCCGCCGGGACTCCCTCCAAGCAGTACTTC
>-|14|TRBV12-3/TRBV12-4|-|TRBJ1-5
CASSQGHYLQPQHF
TGTGCCAGCAGCCAAGGACATTACCTTCAGCCCCAGCATTTT
>-|15|TRBV12-3/TRBV12-4|many|TRBJ2-5
CASSFPPGSGETQYF
TGTGCCAGCAGTTTTCCCCCAGGAAGCGGGGAGACCCAGTACTTC
>-|14|TRBV5-1|many|TRBJ1-1
CASSLAKGSTEAFF
TGCGCCAGCAGCTTGGCAAAGGGTAGCACTGAAGCTTTCTTT
>TRBD2|15|TRBV9|many|TRBJ2-3
CASSRGLAGDDTQYF
TGTGCCAGCAGCCGGGGACTAGCGGGAGATGATACGCAGTATTTT
>TRBD2|14|TRBV12-3/TRBV12-4|many|TRBJ2-5
CASTKAGVQETQYF
TGTGCCAGCACCAAAGCGGGGGTTCAAGAGACCCAGTACTTC
>-|16|TRBV20-1|many|TRBJ2-7
CSARGAIRGPNYEQYF
TGCAGTGCTAGGGGTGCAATCAGGGGCCCGAATTACGAGCAGTACTTC
>-|15|TRBV28|many|TRBJ2-2
CASSVTLRNTGELFF
TGTGCCAGCAGCGTTACACTACGGAACACCGGGGAGCTGTTTTTT
>-|16|TRBV7-8|many|TRBJ2-2
CASSSLAEPNTGELFF
TGTGCCAGCAGCTCCTTAGCGGAGCCGAACACCGGGGAGCTGTTTTTT
>-|14|TRBV29-1|many|TRBJ2-1
CSGQGQSSYNEQFF
TGCAGCGGACAAGGACAGAGCTCCTACAATGAGCAGTTCTTC